Below are 13 T cell receptor beta chains sequenced from a single sample in a study of T cell responses to AZD1222 COVID-19 vaccine. Generated by immunoSEQ multiplex PCR, the TCRdb table keeps only in-frame clones and is missing some. The table records about 92,000 clones, 85% to 90% of them present only once. The sample here was peripheral blood, taken on day 0 of AZD1222 vaccination. The source of these receptors is an adult in good health.

The genes are TRBV7-2 and TRBJ2-5; D is uncertain. V was pared by 1 base and J by 5 bases, with 11 bases between. The CDR3 runs to 14 residues. Germline CDR1 SGHTA, CDR2 FQGNSA. The CDR3 nucleotides read TGTGCCAGCAGCTTAGTTGCAGAAAGGGAGACCCAGTACTTC. It translates to CASSLVAERETQYF.

CDR3 DNA: TGTGCCAGCAGTCCTCAAGGGACAGGGCTATCAGAACCCCAGCATTTT. Protein: CASSPQGTGLSEPQHF. This sequence joins TRBV2 and TRBJ1-5, with 9 bases aligning to TRBD1. The CDR3 is 16 amino acids. J gave up 10 bases and V 5 bases, and 15 bases lay outside the gene matches. CDR1 SNHLY and CDR2 FYNNEI come from the germline V gene.

The rearrangement uses TRBV28 and TRBJ1-2; 7 bases agree with TRBD1. The CDR3 contains 11 residues. V shed 6 bases, J shed 7 bases, and the junction held 2 bases outside the gene matches. CDR1 MDHEN and CDR2 SYDVKM come from the germline V gene. As DNA, the CDR3 is TGTGCCAGCAGCGACAGGGTTGGCTACACCTTC. Its translation is CASSDRVGYTF.

The V call is TRBV5-1, the J call TRBJ2-2, with D possibly matching TRBD2 (5 bases). The CDR3 is 14 amino acids. V was trimmed by 5 bases and J by 0 bases, leaving 8 bases between them. Germline V gene data show CDR1 as SGHRS and CDR2 as YFSETQ. CDR3 amino acids: CASSGGPNTGELFF. CDR3 nucleotide sequence: TGCGCCAGCAGTGGAGGCCCGAACACCGGGGAGCTGTTTTTT.

V usage is TRBV7-2 and J usage is TRBJ1-2; a weak D match, TRBD1 (5 bases). In germline, CDR1 is SGHTA, CDR2 FQGNSA. The V gene lost 2 bases and the J gene lost 12 bases, with 19 bases spanning the gap. The CDR3 spans 14 residues. The chain's CDR3 is CASSLWLQLGGNTF. The CDR3 nucleotides read TGTGCCAGCAGCTTATGGCTGCAATTGGGGGGTAACACCTTC. The full variable domain, its missing parts supplied by reference TRBV7-2 and TRBJ1-2, is GAGVSQSPSNKVTEKGKDVELRCDPISGHTALYWYRQSLGQGLEFLIYFQGNSAPDKSGLPSDRFSAERTGGSVSTLTIQRTQQEDSAVYLCASSLWLQLGGNTFGSGTRLTVV.

The chain couples TRBV3-1 (or the pseudogene TRBV3-2) to TRBJ1-2; 7 bases map to TRBD1. CDR1 and CDR2 from the germline V gene are LGHDT and YNNKEL (reference sequence). The CDR3 covers 14 residues. Unmatched junction bases numbered 10, after V lost 4 bases and J lost 8 bases. The CDR3 nucleotides read TGTGCCAGCAGCCTTCTGACCAGGGGGAAAGGCTACACCTTC. Its translation: CASSLLTRGKGYTF.

V usage is TRBV5-1 and J usage is TRBJ2-5; D is possibly TRBD1 (6 bases). CDR1 SGHRS and CDR2 YFSETQ come from the germline V gene. The CDR3 covers 14 residues. The V and J ends lost 0 bases and 2 bases respectively, with 8 bases between them. CDR3 nucleotide sequence: TGCGCCAGCAGCTTGGCAGGGGCTCAAGAGACCCAGTACTTC. Its protein product is CASSLAGAQETQYF.

This rearrangement joins TRBV5-1 to TRBJ1-4; D is possibly TRBD1 (6 bases). The germline CDR1 and CDR2 sequences are SGHRS and YFSETQ. V shed 4 bases and J shed 6 bases, with 19 bases lying between them. This CDR3 has 16 amino acids. CDR3 region: CASSGGAANWDEKLFF. The CDR3 nucleotides are TGCGCCAGCAGCGGGGGGGCCGCCAATTGGGATGAAAAACTGTTTTTT.

The gene calls are TRBV5-1 and TRBJ2-7; D is ambiguous. This CDR3 region has 14 residues. Trimming removed 1 base from V and 3 bases from J, with 11 bases in between. The germline CDR1 and CDR2 sequences are SGHRS and YFSETQ. CDR3 loop: CASSLLGPDYEQYF. The CDR3 DNA sequence: TGCGCCAGCAGCTTGCTGGGCCCCGACTACGAGCAGTACTTC.

The V call is TRBV29-1, the J call TRBJ2-1; the match to TRBD1 covers 7 bases. Germline assignment: CDR1 SQVTM and CDR2 ANQGSEA. The CDR3 is 14 residues long. Trimming at V came to 4 bases and at J to 1 base, leaving 4 bases not matched to a gene. The CDR3 loop reads CSVAQGSSYNEQFF. CDR3 DNA sequence: TGCAGCGTTGCACAGGGGTCGTCCTACAATGAGCAGTTCTTC.

Here the CDR3 reads CSVEGATAYNEQFF. CDR3 coding DNA: TGCAGCGTTGAGGGGGCTACGGCCTACAATGAGCAGTTCTTC. The J gene is TRBJ2-1, the V gene TRBV29-1, with D possibly TRBD1 on 6 matching bases. This CDR3 has 14 residues. From germline, CDR1 is SQVTM and CDR2 ANQGSEA. Trimming pared 3 bases from V and 2 bases from J, leaving 11 bases between.

This chain uses TRBV19 with TRBJ1-5; 7 bases map to TRBD1. CDR3 length: 15 amino acids. V shed 7 bases, J shed 2 bases, and the junction held 8 bases outside the gene matches. CDR1 and CDR2 from the germline V gene are LNHDA and SQIVND (reference sequence). The CDR3 sequence is CASTRGGAGNQPQHF. As DNA, the CDR3 is TGTGCCAGTACCAGGGGGGGCGCGGGCAATCAGCCCCAGCATTTT.

V and J are TRBV5-1 and TRBJ2-1, with TRBD2 identical over 11 bases. Looked up from germline, CDR1 is SGHRS and CDR2 is YFSETQ. The junction had 10 bases not matched to a gene; V was cut back by 4 bases and J by 7 bases. The CDR3 contains 16 residues. CDR3 in amino acids: CASSLISGRASNEQFF. The CDR3 coding sequence is TGCGCCAGCAGCCTAATTAGCGGGAGGGCCTCTAATGAGCAGTTCTTC.